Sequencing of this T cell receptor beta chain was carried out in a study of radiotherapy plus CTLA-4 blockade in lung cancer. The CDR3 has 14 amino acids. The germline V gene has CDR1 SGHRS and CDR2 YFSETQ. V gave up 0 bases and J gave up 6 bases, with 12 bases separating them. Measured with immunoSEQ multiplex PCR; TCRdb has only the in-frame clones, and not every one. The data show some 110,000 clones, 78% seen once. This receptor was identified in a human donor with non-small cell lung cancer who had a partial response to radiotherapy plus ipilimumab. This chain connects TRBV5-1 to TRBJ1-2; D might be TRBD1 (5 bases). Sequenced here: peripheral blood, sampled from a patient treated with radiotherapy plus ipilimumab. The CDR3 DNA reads TGCGCCAGCAGCTTGGCAGGGAATCGAGATGGCTACACCTTC. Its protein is CASSLAGNRDGYTF.